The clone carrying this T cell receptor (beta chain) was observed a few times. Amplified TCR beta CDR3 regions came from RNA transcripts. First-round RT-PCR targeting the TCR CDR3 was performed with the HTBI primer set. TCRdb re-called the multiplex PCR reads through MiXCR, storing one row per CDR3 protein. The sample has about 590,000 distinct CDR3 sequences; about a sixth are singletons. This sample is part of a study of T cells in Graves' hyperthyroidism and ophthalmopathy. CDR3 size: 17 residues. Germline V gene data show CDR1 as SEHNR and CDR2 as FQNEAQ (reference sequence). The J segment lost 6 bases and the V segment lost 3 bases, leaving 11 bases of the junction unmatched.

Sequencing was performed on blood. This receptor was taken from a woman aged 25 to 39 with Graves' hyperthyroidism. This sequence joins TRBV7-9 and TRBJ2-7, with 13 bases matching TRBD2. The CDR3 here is CASSFPGTSGRVPEQYF. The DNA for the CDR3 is TGTGCCAGCAGCTTCCCCGGAACTAGCGGGAGGGTTCCCGAGCAGTACTTC.